This TCR beta chain was sequenced for a study of blood T cells in healthy people across ages. Background on the study: Capture via template switching afforded approximately one barcoded beta molecule per two T cells.

Between the trimmed V and J ends, which lost 2 bases and 0 bases, there was a span of 12 bases. The CDR3 has 16 residues. Germline CDR1 SGHTA, CDR2 FQGNSA. Overall study results and limits: The CMV status of each donor remained undetermined, and this could have confounded shifts in expanded clonotypes. A strong correlation was found between TCR beta diversity and the percentage of naive T cells.

Alongside a J-beta primer mix, a sample-barcoded 5' primer served in a second PCR lasting about 6 to 11 cycles. Each CDR3 protein is one row after TCRdb ran MiXCR on the 5' RACE reads. The data hold some 920,000 distinct CDR3 sequences, with just over 50% observed a single time. The people who gave samples were healthy Caucasians from Russia, aged roughly 6 to 95. A word on this clonotype: As yet, its antigen is unknown.

The chain uses TRBV7-2 and TRBJ2-3; D is perhaps TRBD1 or TRBD2 (5 bases each). The specimen was blood. The receptor's source is a woman between 55 and 75 years old in good health. CDR3 DNA sequence: TGTGCCAGCAGCTTATTAGGGGACGTTAGCACAGATACGCAGTATTTT. Encoded protein: CASSLLGDVSTDTQYF.